The 10 T cell receptor beta chains below all came from one sample that was sequenced in a study of cytomegalovirus exposure and HLA in healthy donors. In the PCR, 60 Vbeta and 13 Jbeta primers were used. Sequencing used immunoSEQ multiplex PCR; TCRdb keeps in-frame clones, though not all of them. The data show over 80,000 clones, roughly 76% seen once. What was sequenced was PBMCs. The receptors here all came from a middle-aged man in good health and CMV-seronegative.

The J gene is TRBJ1-4, the V gene TRBV5-1; no firm D call. The CDR3 spans 13 residues. V gave up 3 bases and J gave up 6 bases, with 9 bases separating them. The V gene's germline CDR1 is SGHRS and CDR2 YFSETQ. The CDR3 sequence is CASSSGLDEKLFF. The CDR3, as DNA: TGCGCCAGCAGCTCGGGGTTAGATGAAAAACTGTTTTTT.

CDR3 sequence: CASSPGTGASTDTQYF. DNA of the CDR3: TGTGCCAGCTCACCCGGGACAGGGGCTAGCACAGATACGCAGTATTTT. The chain links TRBV18 to TRBJ2-3, with 10 bases fitting TRBD1. The CDR3 is made up of 16 amino acids. V lost 3 bases and J lost 0; bases outside the gene matches: 3. Germline V CDR1 and CDR2: KGHSH, LQKENI. Drawing the rest from reference TRBV18 and TRBJ2-3, the complete variable domain is NAGVMQNPRHLVRRRGQEARLRCSPMKGHSHVYWYRQLPEEGLKFMVYLQKENIIDESGMPKERFSAEFPKEGPSILRIQQVVRGDSAAYFCASSPGTGASTDTQYFGPGTRLTVL.

The rearrangement uses TRBV7-9 and TRBJ2-5; the D gene is possibly TRBD1 (5 bases). There are 13 residues in the CDR3. Per germline, CDR1 SEHNR and CDR2 FQNEAQ (reference sequence). Trimming took 2 bases from V and 7 from J, leaving 11 bases between them. CDR3 protein: CASSLPRDGTQYF. CDR3 bases: TGTGCCAGCAGCTTACCCAGGGATGGGACCCAGTACTTC.

The chain couples TRBV29-1 to TRBJ1-1; possible D gene TRBD1, 5 bases. This CDR3 region has 15 residues. Germline loops: CDR1 SQVTM, CDR2 ANQGSEA. V was pared by 0 bases and J by 3 bases, with 14 bases between. The DNA of the CDR3 is TGCAGCGTTGAAGATCTTTGGGGCAGGGACACTGAAGCTTTCTTT. Its protein product is CSVEDLWGRDTEAFF.

The chain has TRBV19 and TRBJ1-1; 7 bases align to TRBD1. The length of the CDR3 is 14 residues. Trimming removed 8 bases from V and 1 base from J; junction bases left unmatched: 7. Germline-derived CDR1 and CDR2 are LNHDA and SQIVND (reference sequence). The CDR3 nucleotides are TGTGCCAGTGGTAAGGGACAGACGAACACTGAAGCTTTCTTT. Encoded protein: CASGKGQTNTEAFF.

A few counts support this clone. V gene TRBV27 combines with J gene TRBJ2-7; D might be TRBD2 (6 bases). The CDR3 runs 12 residues. V gave up 4 bases and J gave up 7 bases, with 11 bases separating them. Germline CDR1 reads MNHEY; CDR2 reads SMNVEV (reference sequence). The CDR3 bases are TGTGCCAGCAGTTATTTTGCGGGGGAGCAGTACTTC. Translation gives CASSYFAGEQYF.

V usage is TRBV6-5 and J usage is TRBJ2-3; tentatively, D is TRBD1 (6 bases). CDR3 length: 15 amino acids. Trimming stripped 2 bases from V and 1 base from J, with 10 bases between. In germline, CDR1 is MNHEY, CDR2 SVGAGI. The CDR3, as DNA: TGTGCCAGCAGTTACGGGGGCGCGGGCACAGATACGCAGTATTTT. Translated, it gives CASSYGGAGTDTQYF.

The rearrangement uses TRBV5-1 and TRBJ2-2; TRBD1 agrees at 9 bases. V lost 3 bases to trimming and J lost 7 bases; unmatched junction nucleotides: 4. CDR1 and CDR2 (germline): SGHRS, YFSETQ. The CDR3 has 14 residues. CDR3 sequence (DNA): TGCGCCAGCAGCTCACAGGGGGCCGGCGGGGAGCTGTTTTTT. Translating gives CASSSQGAGGELFF.

The V gene is TRBV5-1, the J gene TRBJ2-2; possibly TRBD1 for D (5 bases). Trimming cost V 5 bases and J 1 base, with 21 bases left between them. The CDR3 length is 18 residues. The germline gives CDR1 SGHRS, CDR2 YFSETQ. CDR3 loop: CASRAFFWTPMNTGELFF. The DNA of the CDR3 is TGCGCCAGCAGAGCGTTCTTTTGGACACCGATGAACACCGGGGAGCTGTTTTTT.

This chain connects TRBV28 to TRBJ2-2; D may be TRBD1 (5 bases). V lost 3 bases to trimming and J lost 3 bases, with 11 bases between them. The CDR3 runs to 15 residues. CDR1 and CDR2 from the germline V gene are MDHEN and SYDVKM. The DNA for the CDR3 is TGTGCCAGCAGTTTCCCAGGGTCGTACACCGGGGAGCTGTTTTTT. Translating gives CASSFPGSYTGELFF.